This is a list of T cell receptor beta chains from one sample in a study of a mutant IDH1 vaccine in newly diagnosed glioma. Their specific antigens are unknown. Assay: immunoSEQ multiplex PCR; the TCRdb copy retains only in-frame clones and omits some. This sample has around 84,000 clones; 80% to 90% occur once, and the top ten carry approximately 5.4%. The sequences come from PBMCs, collected from a glioma patient whose treatment included an IDH1 peptide vaccine. All receptors derive from a man aged 35-49 years with glioma. Each CDR3 is given with its conserved first and last residue. D genes are given only for firm matches. A clone size is listed for some rows: how often the clone was seen (once, few, many), or a class if it is expanded.

TRBJ1-2,17,TRBV6-1,NA,NA,TGTGCCAGCAGTGTTGGGACCGCCTTGCCGTCTAACTATGGCTACACCTTC,CASSVGTALPSNYGYTF
TRBJ2-7,13,TRBV7-9,NA,NA,TGTGCCAGCAGCTTAGACGATCTGGCTGGGCAGTACTTC,CASSLDDLAGQYF
TRBJ1-6,15,TRBV30,NA,NA,TGTGCCTGGAGGGTACGGGGAGGGAATAATTCACCCCTCCACTTT,CAWRVRGGNNSPLHF
TRBJ1-2,15,TRBV6-1,NA,NA,TGTGCCAGCAGTGGCCACTCGGGACCGACGGGCGGCTACACCTTC,CASSGHSGPTGGYTF
TRBJ2-1,14,TRBV7-8,NA,NA,TGTGCCAGCAGCTGGTGGGGTGGCTACAATGAGCAGTTCTTC,CASSWWGGYNEQFF
TRBJ2-1,16,TRBV7-2,TRBD2,NA,TGTGCCAGCAGCTTAGCGCTAAGCGGGGGGTGGAATGAGCAGTTCTTC,CASSLALSGGWNEQFF
TRBJ1-5,14,TRBV15,NA,medium-sized,TGTGCCACCAGCAGAGGGAGAGGAATGCAGCCCCAGCATTTT,CATSRGRGMQPQHF
TRBJ2-5,16,TRBV18,TRBD2,NA,TGTGCCAGCTCACCCTTGTTCCGCGGGAGAGAAGAGACCCAGTACTTC,CASSPLFRGREETQYF
TRBJ2-2,16,TRBV9,TRBD2,NA,TGTGCCAGCAGCGCCTCCGGGACTAGCGATACCGGGGAGCTGTTTTTT,CASSASGTSDTGELFF
TRBJ2-7,14,TRBV6-5,NA,NA,TGTGCCAGCACCCTGACCGGGGCAACCTACGAGCAGTACTTC,CASTLTGATYEQYF
TRBJ1-1,13,TRBV7-2,TRBD1,NA,TGTGCCAGCAGCTCCCCGGGGACAGCTGAAGCTTTCTTT,CASSSPGTAEAFF
TRBJ2-7,13,TRBV19,NA,NA,TGTGCCAGTAGTATAGTGAAGGGCGGCGAGCAGTACTTC,CASSIVKGGEQYF
TRBJ2-3,15,TRBV11-2,NA,NA,TGTGCCAGCAGCCCCTCAGGGGTAGGCACAGATACGCAGTATTTT,CASSPSGVGTDTQYF
TRBJ2-3,16,TRBV19,TRBD2,NA,TGTGCCAGTAGTATACTAGCGGGAGCGATCACAGATACGCAGTATTTT,CASSILAGAITDTQYF
TRBJ2-2,17,TRBV25-1,TRBD2,NA,TGTGCCAGCAGTGAATGGGGGGGAAGGTTGGACACCGGGGAGCTGTTTTTT,CASSEWGGRLDTGELFF
TRBJ2-3,16,TRBV19,NA,NA,TGTGCCAGTAGTATAGCGGGGGTATCTAGGGCAGATACGCAGTATTTT,CASSIAGVSRADTQYF
TRBJ2-7,16,TRBV6-5,TRBD2,few,TGTGCCAGCAGTTCCCGACTAGCGGGCCGCTCCTACGAGCAGTACTTC,CASSSRLAGRSYEQYF
TRBJ2-7,14,TRBV7-6,NA,once,TGTGCCAGCAGCTTAGATACAGGGCGCGACGAGCAGTACTTC,CASSLDTGRDEQYF
TRBJ2-1,17,TRBV7-8,NA,NA,TGTGCCAGCAGCGTCCTCCCCCTGGGGGTCACTCTCAATGAGCAGTTCTTC,CASSVLPLGVTLNEQFF
TRBJ2-3,13,TRBV27,NA,NA,TGTGCCAGCAGTCTGCCTTTCGGGAGTACGCAGTATTTT,CASSLPFGSTQYF
TRBJ2-5,15,TRBV28,NA,once,TGTGCCAGCAGTTTATCTGGGGGGCCCCAAGAGACCCAGTACTTC,CASSLSGGPQETQYF
TRBJ2-2,14,TRBV14,NA,NA,TGTGCCAGCAGTTTGGTAGCTGGGGCCGGGGAGCTGTTTTTT,CASSLVAGAGELFF
TRBJ2-7,11,TRBV7-2,TRBD2,NA,TGTGCCAGCGGGGGGGACGGCGAGCAGTACTTC,CASGGDGEQYF
TRBJ2-5,17,TRBV27,TRBD2,once,TGTGCCAGCAGTTTAAACCCCCTGGGTGGGAGGGCTGAGACCCAGTACTTC,CASSLNPLGGRAETQYF
TRBJ2-5,14,TRBV12-5,TRBD2,NA,TGTGCTAGTGGGAATAGCGGGAGGCCGGAGACCCAGTACTTC,CASGNSGRPETQYF
TRBJ2-1,18,TRBV19,TRBD2,NA,TGTGCCAGTAGTATAGCGAGTAGCGGGGGGCTCTCCTACAATGAGCAGTTCTTC,CASSIASSGGLSYNEQFF
TRBJ1-1,14,TRBV6-5,NA,NA,TGTGCCAGCAGTTTCACAGAGTCGTCCACTGAAGCTTTCTTT,CASSFTESSTEAFF
TRBJ2-3,15,TRBV7-2,NA,NA,TGTGCCAGCCAATACAGGGAGTACCCGACAGATACGCAGTATTTT,CASQYREYPTDTQYF